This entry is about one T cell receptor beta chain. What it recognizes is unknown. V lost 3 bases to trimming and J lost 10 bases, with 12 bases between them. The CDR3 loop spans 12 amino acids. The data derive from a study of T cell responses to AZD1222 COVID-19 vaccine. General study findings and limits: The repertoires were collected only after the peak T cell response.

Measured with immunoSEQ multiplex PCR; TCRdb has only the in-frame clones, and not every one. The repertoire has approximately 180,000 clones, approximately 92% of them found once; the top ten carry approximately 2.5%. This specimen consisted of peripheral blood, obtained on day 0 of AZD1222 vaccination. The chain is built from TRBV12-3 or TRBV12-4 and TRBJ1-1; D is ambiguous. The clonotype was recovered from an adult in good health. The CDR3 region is CASSFESAVAFF. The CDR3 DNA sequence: TGTGCCAGCAGTTTTGAGTCGGCTGTAGCTTTCTTT.